One and the same sample provided the 14 T cell receptor beta chains below, sequenced in a study of blood T cell repertoires in COVID-19. The assay was immunoSEQ multiplex PCR, and TCRdb's table has in-frame clones only and misses some. The sample includes roughly 240,000 clones, 65% to 90% of them seen just once. Sequences were obtained from peripheral blood. These receptors all stem from a man in his fifties or sixties with COVID-19, enrolled during active disease.

This chain connects TRBV7-2 to TRBJ1-4; D remains unclear. The CDR3 covers 15 residues. Germline CDR1 and CDR2: SGHTA and FQGNSA. Trimming cost V 5 bases and J 5 bases, with 15 bases left between them. The CDR3 is CASSPRASGNEKLFF. As DNA, the CDR3 is TGTGCCAGCAGCCCTCGGGCCTCGGGAAATGAAAAACTGTTTTTT.

CDR3 in amino acids: CASSPRPGAYEQYF. The DNA for the CDR3 is TGTGCCAGCTCACCAAGGCCGGGTGCCTACGAGCAGTACTTC. This chain connects TRBV18 to TRBJ2-7; D is ambiguous. The CDR3 contains 14 residues. Trimming shortened V by 2 bases and J by 2 bases, and 10 bases separated the two germline ends. CDR1 and CDR2 from the germline V gene are KGHSH and LQKENI. The full variable domain, in which reference TRBV18 and TRBJ2-7 provide the parts outside the CDR3, is NAGVMQNPRHLVRRRGQEARLRCSPMKGHSHVYWYRQLPEEGLKFMVYLQKENIIDESGMPKERFSAEFPKEGPSILRIQQVVRGDSAAYFCASSPRPGAYEQYFGPGTRLTVT.

The chain links TRBV29-1 to TRBJ2-3; 7 positions match TRBD1. After removal of 4 bases from V and 11 bases from J, the junction contained 3 bases not matched to a gene. This CDR3 region has 10 residues. The germline CDR1 and CDR2 sequences are SQVTM and ANQGSEA. CDR3 DNA: TGCAGCGTTGGACAGGGCGGGCAGTATTTT. Protein product: CSVGQGGQYF.

The chain combines TRBV4-3 with TRBJ1-1; TRBD1 matches 7 bases. J lost 3 bases, V lost 2 bases, and 9 bases had no gene match. The length of the CDR3 is 16 residues. Germline V gives CDR1 LGHNA, CDR2 YSLEER. CDR3 protein: CASSQSTGDTDTEAFF. CDR3 bases: TGCGCCAGCAGCCAATCTACAGGGGACACGGACACTGAAGCTTTCTTT.

The CDR3 spells CASSVGGGGTEAFF. The CDR3 DNA follows: TGTGCCAGCAGCGTAGGCGGGGGTGGAACTGAAGCTTTCTTT. The chain joins TRBV9 to TRBJ1-1; the D gene is possibly TRBD1 (5 bases). There are 14 residues in the CDR3. The V gene's germline CDR1 is SGDLS and CDR2 YYNGEE. V was shortened by 0 bases and J by 5 bases, with 11 bases between the two germline ends.

The chain has TRBV12-2 and TRBJ2-2; TRBD2 reflects the table's D call only, with no check against the DNA. TRBV12-2 is an annotated pseudogene. There are 18 residues in the CDR3. CDR3 in DNA: TGTGCAAGTCGCTTACCGCCCTATCGGGTCTTGAACACCGGGGAGCTGTTTTTT. Its translation: CASRLPPYRVLNTGELFF.

This clone was observed once. V and J are TRBV12-3 or TRBV12-4 and TRBJ1-2; TRBD1 might be the D (6 bases). V was cut by 6 bases and J by 6 bases, with 14 bases left in between. This CDR3 comprises 13 residues. CDR3 loop: CASRITGSHGYTF. In nucleotides, the CDR3 is TGTGCCAGCAGAATAACAGGGAGCCATGGCTACACCTTC.

The chain uses TRBV6-2 or TRBV6-3 and TRBJ2-7; D is unresolved. V was pared by 2 bases and J by 3 bases, with 11 bases between. This CDR3 contains 14 residues. The germline V gene has CDR1 MNHEY and CDR2 SVGEGT. The chain's CDR3 is CASSYPPVIYEQYF. For the CDR3, the DNA is TGTGCCAGCAGTTACCCTCCGGTCATCTACGAGCAGTACTTC.

This clone occurred a few times. V gene TRBV6-2 or TRBV6-3 combines with J gene TRBJ1-6, with unresolved D. Per germline, CDR1 MNHEY and CDR2 SVGEGT. Trimming left V 7 bases short and J 7 bases short, with 17 bases between. CDR3 length: 15 residues. CDR3 loop: CASIPGGVGNSPLHF. In DNA, the CDR3 is TGTGCCAGCATCCCTGGCGGGGTGGGCAATTCACCCCTCCACTTT.

The chain joins TRBV5-4 to TRBJ2-2, with TRBD2 matching 13 bases. Germline assignment: CDR1 SGHNT and CDR2 YYREEE (reference sequence). This CDR3 has 18 residues. The V and J ends lost 4 bases and 4 bases, in that order; junction bases with no gene match: 10. The CDR3 region has the DNA TGTGCCAGCAGCCCTAGAACTAGCGGGGGGGCTCGCACCGGGGAGCTGTTTTTT. It codes for CASSPRTSGGARTGELFF.

The CDR3 DNA sequence: TGTGCCAGCAGCATTAGCGGGGGGGCCTACAATGAGCAGTTCTTC. It translates to CASSISGGAYNEQFF. The chain couples TRBV11-3 to TRBJ2-1; 11 bases are shared with TRBD2. Germline lookup yields CDR1 SGHNT and CDR2 YENEEA. V shed 5 bases, J shed 2 bases, and the junction held 2 bases outside the gene matches. The length of the CDR3 is 15 residues. Based on the CDR3 plus reference TRBV11-3 and TRBJ2-1, the full variable domain is EAGVVQSPRYKIIEKKQPVAFWCNPISGHNTLYWYLQNLGQGPELLIRYENEEAVDDSQLPKDRFSAERLKGVDSTLKIQPAELGDSAVYLCASSISGGAYNEQFFGPGTRLTVL.

V is TRBV5-8 and J is TRBJ2-4; 7 positions agree with TRBD1. CDR1 and CDR2 (germline): SGHTS, YDEGEE. CDR3 length: 15 residues. V lost 5 bases, J lost 0 bases, and 5 bases stayed unmatched. CDR3 amino acids: CASRRQGIAKNIQYF. Written as DNA, the CDR3 is TGTGCCAGCAGGCGACAGGGCATAGCCAAAAACATTCAGTACTTC.

V usage is TRBV28 and J usage is TRBJ1-2, with 7 bases fitting TRBD1. Germline CDR1 is MDHEN and CDR2 is SYDVKM. This CDR3 region has 18 residues. J was trimmed by 4 bases and V by 4 bases; bases with no gene match: 18. The CDR3 DNA reads TGTGCCAGCAGTTCCACCGGGACAGTGACCACGAAGAGCTATGGCTACACCTTC. Its protein product is CASSSTGTVTTKSYGYTF.

V and J are TRBV7-2 and TRBJ1-4; D is unclear. The V end lost 4 bases, the J end lost 4 bases, and 7 bases lay between the germline ends. Germline CDR1 and CDR2: SGHTA and FQGNSA. The CDR3 spans 13 residues. The CDR3 is CASSSGYNEKLFF. In DNA form, the CDR3 reads TGTGCCAGCAGCTCGGGATATAATGAAAAACTGTTTTTT. The full variable domain, in which reference TRBV7-2 and TRBJ1-4 provide the parts outside the CDR3, is GAGVSQSPSNKVTEKGKDVELRCDPISGHTALYWYRQSLGQGLEFLIYFQGNSAPDKSGLPSDRFSAERTGGSVSTLTIQRTQQEDSAVYLCASSSGYNEKLFFGSGTQLSVL.